The next 18 T cell receptor beta chains were all read from a single sample in a study of blood T cells in healthy people across ages. For the second PCR, which ran for 7 to 11 cycles, a sample-barcoded 5' primer and a J-beta primer mix were used. One entry per CDR3 protein results from TCRdb running MiXCR on the 5' RACE reads. This table holds approximately 800,000 distinct CDR3 sequences, 56% found once. Sequenced sample: blood. The receptor source for this set is a man aged 35 to 55 in good health.

CDR3 bases: TGTGCCAGCAGCTTGGCTAGGAGAGGTACAGATACGCAGTATTTT. Protein product: CASSLARRGTDTQYF. The gene calls are TRBV5-5 and TRBJ2-3; no firm D call. There are 15 residues in the CDR3. The V gene's germline CDR1 is SGHKS and CDR2 YYEKEE (reference sequence). V was shortened by 0 bases and J by 3 bases, with 11 bases between the two germline ends. The entire variable domain, with the rest obtained from reference TRBV5-5 and TRBJ2-3, is as follows: DAGVTQSPTHLIKTRGQQVTLRCSPISGHKSVSWYQQVLGQGPQFIFQYYEKEERGRGNFPDRFSARQFPNYSSELNVNALLLGDSALYLCASSLARRGTDTQYFGPGTRLTVL.

This clonotype was seen more than once but under ten times. This chain uses TRBV9 with TRBJ2-6; 8 nucleotides align to TRBD1. From germline, CDR1 is SGDLS and CDR2 YYNGEE. The V gene end was trimmed by 6 bases and the J gene end by 0 bases; junction bases not matched to a gene: 5. The CDR3 spans 16 residues. The CDR3 is CASKTGVGSGANVLTF. In DNA form, the CDR3 reads TGTGCCAGCAAGACAGGGGTCGGCTCTGGGGCCAACGTCCTGACTTTC.

The rearrangement links TRBV12-3 or TRBV12-4 to TRBJ1-3; perhaps TRBD1 as D (6 bases). The CDR3 runs 15 residues. V was cut by 5 bases and J by 2 bases, with 13 bases left in between. In nucleotides, the CDR3 is TGTGCCAGCAGTGTCAGTAGGGGGGCTGGAAACACCATATATTTT. Encoded protein: CASSVSRGAGNTIYF.

The chain couples TRBV29-1 to TRBJ2-1; D possibly matches TRBD1 or TRBD2 (5 bases each). The V end was cut by 3 bases, the J end by 1 base, with 7 bases between. CDR3 size: 13 residues. CDR1 SQVTM and CDR2 ANQGSEA come from the germline V gene. The CDR3 nucleotides are TGCAGCGTTGACGGGGCTTCCTACAATGAGCAGTTCTTC. This codes for CSVDGASYNEQFF.

This clonotype occurred many times. This sequence joins TRBV9 and TRBJ2-1; 11 nucleotides match TRBD1. The CDR3 runs 15 residues. Looked up from germline, CDR1 is SGDLS and CDR2 is YYNGEE. Trimming cost V 5 bases and J 4 bases; bases outside gene matches: 5. The CDR3, as DNA: TGTGCCAGCAGTTCTGGACAGGGGGCGTACAATGAGCAGTTCTTC. It specifies CASSSGQGAYNEQFF.

The rearrangement joins TRBV28 to TRBJ2-3; 10 bases match TRBD2. Germline lookup yields CDR1 MDHEN and CDR2 SYDVKM. The J segment lost 4 bases and the V segment lost 5 bases, leaving 6 bases of the junction unmatched. CDR3 size: 15 residues. The CDR3 nucleotides read TGTGCCAGCAGTCAACTAGCGGGATGGCCAGATACGCAGTATTTT. Translating gives CASSQLAGWPDTQYF.

The CDR3 sequence: CASSLSRTGAGGYTF. CDR3 DNA: TGTGCCAGCAGCTTATCACGGACAGGGGCGGGTGGCTACACCTTC. The V gene is TRBV7-6, the J gene TRBJ1-2; TRBD1 matches at 9 bases. The CDR3 is 15 residues long. Germline V gene sequence: CDR1 SGHVS, CDR2 FNYEAQ. J lost 7 bases, V lost 2 bases, and 8 bases had no gene match.

This clonotype has just a few counts. This chain uses TRBV20-1 with TRBJ2-7, with 7 positions matching TRBD2. The DNA end is a closer match to TRBJ2-5, so the J assignment may be wrong. The CDR3 has 16 amino acids. Germline V CDR1 and CDR2: DFQATT, SNEGSKA (reference sequence). Written as DNA, the CDR3 is TGCAGTGCTAGAGCGGGGCGGGAGAGATTAAGGCAGACCCAGTACTTC. Translating gives CSARAGRERLRQTQYF.

V usage is TRBV27 and J usage is TRBJ2-5, with TRBD1 as a possible D gene (6 bases). The J call may not be correct, given that the DNA end is closer to TRBJ2-7. Germline-derived CDR1 and CDR2 are MNHEY and SMNVEV (reference sequence). The CDR3 loop spans 14 amino acids. The CDR3 DNA sequence: TGTGCCAGCAAATACAGGGTAAGAGGAGACGAGCAGTACTTC. Translation gives CASKYRVRGDEQYF.

J is TRBJ2-7 and V is TRBV20-1; 10 bases are shared with TRBD1. CDR1 DFQATT and CDR2 SNEGSKA come from the germline V gene (reference sequence). The V and J ends lost 5 bases and 5 bases, in that order; junction bases with no gene match: 9. The CDR3 totals 14 residues. The CDR3 bases are TGCAGTGCTCACCCGGGACAGGGGAGCCACGAGCAGTACTTC. Amino acid sequence: CSAHPGQGSHEQYF.

The rearrangement links TRBV4-2 to TRBJ2-5; a weak D match, TRBD2 (6 bases). The V gene's germline CDR1 is LGHNA and CDR2 YNFKEQ. Trimming left V 1 base short and J 1 base short, with 10 bases between. The CDR3 consists of 15 residues. In nucleotides, the CDR3 is TGTGCCAGCAGCCAAGGGGCGGGGATCCAAGAGACCCAGTACTTC. Translation gives CASSQGAGIQETQYF.

The rearrangement uses TRBV25-1 and TRBJ1-2; a weak D match, TRBD1 (5 bases). Germline CDR1 reads MGHDK; CDR2 reads SYGVNS. Trimming took off 0 bases at V and 6 bases at J, with 11 bases between the two ends. This CDR3 comprises 14 residues. This CDR3 is CASSEYSAGHGYTF. CDR3 DNA: TGTGCCAGCAGTGAATATTCGGCAGGGCATGGCTACACCTTC.

The chain couples TRBV20-1 to TRBJ2-5; D is unclear. This CDR3 is 13 amino acids long. CDR1 DFQATT and CDR2 SNEGSKA come from the germline V gene (reference sequence). V was shortened by 2 bases and J by 4 bases, with 11 bases between the two germline ends. Here the CDR3 DNA reads TGCAGTGCTAGATCTGGTGCACTAGAGACCCAGTACTTC. It encodes CSARSGALETQYF.

Here the CDR3 reads CASSSTGGEYSPLHF. For the CDR3, the DNA is TGTGCCAGCAGTTCGACAGGGGGCGAGTATTCACCCCTCCACTTT. The rearrangement joins TRBV2 to TRBJ1-6; 10 positions agree with TRBD1. Germline lookup yields CDR1 SNHLY and CDR2 FYNNEI. V trimming: 5 bases; J trimming: 8 bases; junction bases outside the gene matches: 6. The CDR3 extends over 15 amino acids.

This chain links TRBV20-1 with TRBJ2-7; 8 nucleotides align to TRBD1. CDR1 and CDR2 (germline): DFQATT, SNEGSKA (reference sequence). The CDR3 extends over 20 amino acids. V was pared by 2 bases and J by 0 bases, with 21 bases of the junction left unmatched. CDR3 coding DNA: TGCAGTGCTAGACCTAGTAGTTCAATACAGGGGGACAGGATCTCCTACGAGCAGTACTTC. Its translation is CSARPSSSIQGDRISYEQYF.

J is TRBJ2-7 and V is TRBV6-6; TRBD1 matches at 9 bases. Germline V CDR1 and CDR2: MNHNY, SVGAGI (reference sequence). The ends lost 1 base at V and 1 base at J; junction bases unmatched: 2. CDR3 size: 15 residues. The CDR3 bases are TGTGCCAGCAGTTACTTACAGGGGGCGTCCTACGAGCAGTACTTC. Protein sequence: CASSYLQGASYEQYF.

This clonotype has just a few counts. The chain joins TRBV29-1 to TRBJ2-3, with D perhaps TRBD2 (6 bases). This CDR3 comprises 14 residues. The V end was cut by 5 bases, the J end by 2 bases, with 14 bases between. CDR1 and CDR2 from the germline V gene are SQVTM and ANQGSEA. The CDR3 spells CSVTSPTNTDTQYF. The DNA for the CDR3 is TGCAGCGTTACTAGCCCGACAAACACAGATACGCAGTATTTT.

The gene calls are TRBV28 and TRBJ2-6; D unresolved. This CDR3 is 17 amino acids long. The V end lost 4 bases, the J end lost 1 base, and 14 bases lay between the germline ends. Germline V CDR1 and CDR2: MDHEN, SYDVKM. The CDR3 DNA sequence: TGTGCCAGCAGTTCAAGGGTAAAGGGTTCTGGGGCCAACGTCCTGACTTTC. Residues: CASSSRVKGSGANVLTF.